This T cell receptor (beta chain) stems from a study of T cell responses to AZD1222 COVID-19 vaccine. Study-level points and caveats: Vaccine-associated CD4 TCRs spanned spike, dominant at 160-218 and 743-854.

Details on this clone: Its cognate antigen is unknown.

V gave up 11 bases and J gave up 1 base, with 8 bases separating them. The CDR3 is 11 amino acids. Germline CDR1 and CDR2: ENHRY and SYGVKD. Method: immunoSEQ multiplex PCR; TCRdb's copy keeps in-frame clones and lacks some. The sample records 99,000 or so clones, 87% being singletons. This sequence joins TRBV10-3 and TRBJ1-1, with D possibly TRBD1 on 6 matching bases. The clonotype comes from an adult in good health. Specimen: peripheral blood, collected on day 0 of AZD1222 vaccination. CDR3 nucleotide sequence: TGTGCCTCAGGGGCGAACACTGAAGCTTTCTTT. Amino acids: CASGANTEAFF.